The 14 T cell receptor beta chains presented below share a single source sample, sequenced in a study of spatial heterogeneity in lung cancer. MiXCR, run by TCRdb on the 5' RACE reads, gives a single entry per CDR3 protein. The sample has 100,000 to 110,000 distinct CDR3 sequences; around 4.3% are singletons. Their recognized antigens are unknown. Time point in this sample: sample taken at primary tumor resection. Whole-study results and caveats: How many expanded intratumoral alpha and beta TCRs were present tracked the tumor mutation count, which was a count of nonsynonymous mutations.

This specimen consisted of lung tumor tissue, obtained at surgery. The origin of the receptors is a male donor with early-stage non-small cell lung cancer.

The gene calls are TRBV27 and TRBJ2-3; 11 nucleotides line up with TRBD1. The CDR3 runs 15 residues. CDR1 and CDR2 (germline): MNHEY, SMNVEV (reference sequence). J lost 3 bases, V lost 6 bases, and 5 bases had no gene match. As DNA, the CDR3 is TGTGCCAGCAGCCGGGGGACAGGGGGGACAGATACGCAGTATTTT. Translation gives CASSRGTGGTDTQYF.

The V and J genes are TRBV28 and TRBJ2-1, with 7 bases lining up with TRBD1. The germline V gene encodes CDR1 MDHEN and CDR2 SYDVKM. This CDR3 is built from 18 residues. V shed 6 bases, J shed 5 bases, and the junction held 19 bases outside the gene matches. The CDR3 bases are TGTGCCAGCAGCCAGCTCCGGGACAGCGTCCGCGGTAACAATGAGCAGTTCTTC. It codes for CASSQLRDSVRGNNEQFF.

This clonotype has ten or more counts. The chain has TRBV11-2 and TRBJ1-2; D is ambiguous. From germline, CDR1 is SGHAT and CDR2 FQNNGV. Trimming removed 0 bases from V and 0 bases from J, with 5 bases in between. This CDR3 is 14 amino acids long. The CDR3 sequence is CASSLDPSNYGYTF. The CDR3 nucleotides are TGTGCCAGCAGCTTAGATCCCTCTAACTATGGCTACACCTTC. Variable domain in full (rest from reference TRBV11-2 and TRBJ1-2): EAGVAQSPRYKIIEKRQSVAFWCNPISGHATLYWYQQILGQGPKLLIQFQNNGVVDDSQLPKDRFSAERLKGVDSTLKIQPAKLEDSAVYLCASSLDPSNYGYTFGSGTRLTVV.

This clonotype turned up a few times. V is TRBV7-3 and J is TRBJ2-1; 7 positions match TRBD2. Germline V gene data show CDR1 as SGHTA and CDR2 as FQGTGA. This CDR3 comprises 16 residues. Losses at the gene ends were 4 bases for V and 7 bases for J; bases not matched to a gene: 13. The CDR3 region is CASSSCCLAEKNEQFF. The CDR3 DNA reads TGTGCCAGCAGCTCCTGTTGTCTAGCGGAAAAGAATGAGCAGTTCTTC.

This clonotype was picked up many times. The chain employs TRBV27 and TRBJ2-2; D is perhaps TRBD2 (6 bases). From germline, CDR1 is MNHEY and CDR2 SMNVEV (reference sequence). The CDR3 totals 14 residues. V lost 6 bases, J lost 6 bases, and 14 bases lay in between. The DNA of the CDR3 is TGTGCCAGCAGCCTCACTAGCTTCCCCGGGGAGCTGTTTTTT. It translates to CASSLTSFPGELFF.

This clonotype has ten or more counts. The V call is TRBV28, the J call TRBJ2-7; 8 bases line up with TRBD1. Looked up from germline, CDR1 is MDHEN and CDR2 is SYDVKM. The CDR3 is 15 residues long. V dropped 8 bases and J dropped 2; count of bases not matched to a gene: 11. CDR3 sequence: CASGPYRGFTYEQYF. DNA for the CDR3: TGTGCCAGCGGACCGTACAGGGGGTTCACCTACGAGCAGTACTTC.

This rearrangement joins TRBV29-1 to TRBJ1-1, with D possibly being TRBD1 (5 bases). V gave up 8 bases and J gave up 0 bases, with 7 bases separating them. There are 11 residues in the CDR3. From germline, CDR1 is SQVTM and CDR2 ANQGSEA. In nucleotides, the CDR3 is TGCAGCTCGGGGGTGAACACTGAAGCTTTCTTT. Residues: CSSGVNTEAFF. The variable domain in full, with the rest retrieved from reference TRBV29-1 and TRBJ1-1, is SAVISQKPSRDICQRGTSLTIQCQVDSQVTMMFWYRQQPGQSLTLIATANQGSEATYESGFVIDKFPISRPNLTFSTLTVSNMSPEDSSIYLCSSGVNTEAFFGQGTRLTVV.

This clonotype was counted many times. The chain has TRBV28 and TRBJ1-6, with unresolved D. CDR3 length: 15 amino acids. Germline V CDR1 and CDR2: MDHEN, SYDVKM. V shed 4 bases and J shed 9 bases, with 16 bases lying between them. The CDR3 sequence: CASSYGGGFGSPLHF. DNA of the CDR3: TGTGCCAGCAGTTATGGCGGCGGATTTGGTTCACCCCTCCACTTT. Together with reference TRBV28 and TRBJ1-6, the CDR3 gives the full variable domain: DVKVTQSSRYLVKRTGEKVFLECVQDMDHENMFWYRQDPGLGLRLIYFSYDVKMKEKGDIPEGYSVSREKKERFSLILESASTNQTSMYLCASSYGGGFGSPLHFGNGTRLTVT.

In its sample, this clonotype was seen many times. J is TRBJ2-7 and V is TRBV7-9; possible D gene TRBD1, 6 bases. The CDR3 sequence is 13 residues long. Trimming pared 4 bases from V and 3 bases from J, leaving 10 bases between. CDR1 is SEHNR and CDR2 is FQNEAQ in the germline V gene (reference sequence). Written as DNA, the CDR3 is TGTGCCAGCAGCTGGTCAGGGGACTACGAGCAGTACTTC. Protein sequence: CASSWSGDYEQYF.

In its sample, this clonotype was seen many times. The V call is TRBV20-1, the J call TRBJ2-1; perhaps D is TRBD1 or TRBD2 (6 bases each). The CDR3 extends over 13 amino acids. Between the trimmed V and J ends, which lost 3 bases and 4 bases, there was a span of 10 bases. Germline-derived CDR1 and CDR2 are DFQATT and SNEGSKA (reference sequence). The chain's CDR3 is CSARGGLYNEQFF. The CDR3 nucleotides are TGCAGTGCTAGGGGGGGCCTGTACAATGAGCAGTTCTTC.

This clonotype was seen only a few times. The V call is TRBV11-1, the J call TRBJ2-3, with 10 positions matching TRBD2. Germline V gene data show CDR1 as SGHAT and CDR2 as FQDESV (reference sequence). The length of the CDR3 is 15 residues. Trimming at V came to 5 bases and at J to 5 bases, leaving 7 bases not matched to a gene. The CDR3 sequence is CASSVGLAVKDTQYF. Here the CDR3 DNA reads TGTGCCAGCAGCGTAGGACTAGCGGTGAAAGATACGCAGTATTTT.

The chain has TRBV12-5 and TRBJ2-5, with 10 bases fitting TRBD2. The germline gives CDR1 LGHNT, CDR2 FRNRAP. This CDR3 is built from 15 residues. V lost 5 bases and J lost 1; bases outside the gene matches: 4. The DNA of the CDR3 is TGTGCTAGTGGTGCGAGGACTAGCGGCCAAGAGACCCAGTACTTC. Its protein product is CASGARTSGQETQYF.

The rearrangement links TRBV4-1 to TRBJ1-3; the D gene is possibly TRBD1 (6 bases). V dropped 3 bases and J dropped 2 bases, with 14 bases sitting between them. This CDR3 has 16 residues. CDR1 and CDR2 from the germline V gene are MGHRA and YSYEKL. The CDR3 loop is CASSHTDRSTGNTIYF. In nucleotides, the CDR3 is TGCGCCAGCAGCCACACGGACAGATCGACTGGAAACACCATATATTTT.

This clonotype appeared many times. The chain links TRBV28 to TRBJ2-6; perhaps D is TRBD1 or TRBD2 (6 bases each). V lost 6 bases, J lost 1 base, and 10 bases lay in between. Germline V gives CDR1 MDHEN, CDR2 SYDVKM. The CDR3 spans 15 residues. As DNA, the CDR3 is TGTGCCAGCAGCCGGGGGCCTTCTGGGGCCAACGTCCTGACTTTC. Protein sequence: CASSRGPSGANVLTF.